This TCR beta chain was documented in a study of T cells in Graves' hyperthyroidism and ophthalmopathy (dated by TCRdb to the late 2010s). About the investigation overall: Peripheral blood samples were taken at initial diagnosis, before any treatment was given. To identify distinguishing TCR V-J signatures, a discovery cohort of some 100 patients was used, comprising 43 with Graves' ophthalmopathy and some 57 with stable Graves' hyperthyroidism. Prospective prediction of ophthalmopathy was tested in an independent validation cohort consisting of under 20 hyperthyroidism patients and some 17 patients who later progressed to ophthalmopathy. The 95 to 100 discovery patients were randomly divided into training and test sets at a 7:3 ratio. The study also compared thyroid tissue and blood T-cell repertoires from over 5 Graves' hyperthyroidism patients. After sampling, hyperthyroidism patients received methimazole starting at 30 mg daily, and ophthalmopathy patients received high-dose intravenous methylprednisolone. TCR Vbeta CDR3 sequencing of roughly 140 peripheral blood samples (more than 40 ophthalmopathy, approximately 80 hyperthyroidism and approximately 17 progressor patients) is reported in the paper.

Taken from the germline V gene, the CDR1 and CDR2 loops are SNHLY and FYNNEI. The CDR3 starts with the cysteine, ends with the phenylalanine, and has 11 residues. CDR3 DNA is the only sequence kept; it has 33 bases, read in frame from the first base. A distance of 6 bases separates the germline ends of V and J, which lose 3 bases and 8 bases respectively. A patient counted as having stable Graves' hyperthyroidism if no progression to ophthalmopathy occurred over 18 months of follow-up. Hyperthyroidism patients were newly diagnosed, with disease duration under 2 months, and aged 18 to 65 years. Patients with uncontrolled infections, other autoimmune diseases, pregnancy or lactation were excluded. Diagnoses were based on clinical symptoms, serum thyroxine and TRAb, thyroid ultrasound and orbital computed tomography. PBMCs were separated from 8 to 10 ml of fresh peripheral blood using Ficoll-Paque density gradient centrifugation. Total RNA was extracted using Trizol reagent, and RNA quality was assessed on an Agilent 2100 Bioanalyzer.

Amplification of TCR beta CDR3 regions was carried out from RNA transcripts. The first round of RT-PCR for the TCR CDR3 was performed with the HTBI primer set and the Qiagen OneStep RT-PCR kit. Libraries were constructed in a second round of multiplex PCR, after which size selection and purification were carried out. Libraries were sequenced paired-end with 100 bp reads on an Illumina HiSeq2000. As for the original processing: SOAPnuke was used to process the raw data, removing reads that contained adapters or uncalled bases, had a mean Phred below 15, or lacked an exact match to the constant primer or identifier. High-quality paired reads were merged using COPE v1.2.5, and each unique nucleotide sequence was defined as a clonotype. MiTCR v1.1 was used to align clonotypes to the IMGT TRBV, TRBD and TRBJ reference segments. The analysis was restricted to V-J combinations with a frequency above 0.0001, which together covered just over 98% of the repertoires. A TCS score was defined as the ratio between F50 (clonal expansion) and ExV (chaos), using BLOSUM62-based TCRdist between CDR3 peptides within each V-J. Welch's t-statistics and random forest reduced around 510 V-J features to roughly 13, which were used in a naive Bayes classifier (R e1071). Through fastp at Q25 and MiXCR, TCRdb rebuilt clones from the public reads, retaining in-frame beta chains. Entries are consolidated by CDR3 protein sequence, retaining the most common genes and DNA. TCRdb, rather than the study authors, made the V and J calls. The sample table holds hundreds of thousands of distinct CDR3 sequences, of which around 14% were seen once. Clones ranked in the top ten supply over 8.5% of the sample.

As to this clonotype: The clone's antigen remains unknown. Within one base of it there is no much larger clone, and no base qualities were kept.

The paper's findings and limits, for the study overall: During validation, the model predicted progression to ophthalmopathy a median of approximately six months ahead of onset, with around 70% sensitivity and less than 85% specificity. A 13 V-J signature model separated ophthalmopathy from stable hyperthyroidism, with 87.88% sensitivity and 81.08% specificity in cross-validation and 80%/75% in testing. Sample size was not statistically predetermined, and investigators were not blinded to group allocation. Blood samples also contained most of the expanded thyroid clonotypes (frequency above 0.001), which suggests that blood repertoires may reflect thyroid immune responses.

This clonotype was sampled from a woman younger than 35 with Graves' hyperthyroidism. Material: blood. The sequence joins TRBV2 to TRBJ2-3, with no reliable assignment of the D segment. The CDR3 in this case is CASSEYSTQYF. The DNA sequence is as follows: TGTGCCAGCAGTGAGTATAGTACGCAGTATTTT.